In this sample, the clone carrying this T cell receptor beta chain turned up many times. From germline, CDR1 is SGHTA and CDR2 FQGNSA. Trimming took 5 bases from V and 1 from J, leaving 15 bases between them. This CDR3 has 15 residues. After constant-region reverse-primer amplification, full-length variable regions underwent semi-nested PCR with Nested Universal Primer A. TCRdb processed the 5' RACE reads anew with MiXCR; each CDR3 protein has one entry. The sample records tens of thousands of distinct CDR3 sequences, approximately 25% being singletons. Sequenced material: naive CD4+ T cells sorted from a lymph node. The subset is: naive CD4+ T cells, CD4+CD45RA+CD25-. The source of this sequence is a female donor with breast cancer. The gene calls are TRBV7-2 and TRBJ2-7, with TRBD1 as a possible D gene (6 bases). This chain's CDR3 is CASSGDRRPSYEQYF. The CDR3 nucleotides are TGTGCCAGCAGCGGCGACAGGAGACCGTCCTACGAGCAGTACTTC.